This record covers a single T cell receptor (beta chain). Antigen: not known. These data come from a study of T cell responses to AZD1222 COVID-19 vaccine. The CDR3 runs 14 residues. V lost 0 bases and J lost 1, with 6 bases in between. Germline loops: CDR1 LGHDT, CDR2 YNNKEL (reference sequence). Assay: immunoSEQ multiplex PCR; the TCRdb copy retains only in-frame clones and omits some. The data contain fewer than 150,000 clones, 70% to 90% of them seen just once; the ten biggest clones take up approximately 6%. Study-wide results and limits: Scientists sampled the repertoires only once the peak T cell response had passed. Researchers report vaccine-associated CD4 TCRs spanning spike, with dominance at 160-218 and 743-854.

The sequence was obtained from an adult who received the AZD1222 COVID-19 vaccine. Sequencing used peripheral blood, obtained 28 days after the second AZD1222 dose. The V call is TRBV3-1 (or the pseudogene TRBV3-2), the J call TRBJ2-5; no definite D call. CDR3 residues: CASSQDFAQETQYF. CDR3 nucleotide sequence: TGTGCCAGCAGCCAAGACTTCGCCCAAGAGACCCAGTACTTC.